The entry that follows covers one TCR beta chain sequence. This sample was included in a study of patients and donors after allogeneic stem cell transplantation. The germline V gene encodes CDR1 ENHRY and CDR2 SYGVKD. CDR3 size: 12 residues. TCRdb used MiXCR to reprocess the RT-PCR reads, holding one entry per CDR3 protein. The sample yields 150,000 to 250,000 distinct CDR3 sequences, approximately 41% seen once. The sample consisted of blood, either unsorted or a sorted T cell fraction (not recorded which). The chain is built from TRBV10-3 and TRBJ2-1; D perhaps matches TRBD2 (7 bases). The receptor's source is a human donor who was either an allogeneic HSCT recipient or a stem cell or donor lymphocyte infusion donor (not recorded which). It is not recorded whose cells these are; they may come from a transplant donor. The CDR3 reads CVTGGVYNEQFF. The CDR3 DNA reads as TGTGTGACGGGGGGCGTCTACAATGAGCAGTTCTTC.